The clone carrying this TCR beta chain was seen repeatedly, ten times or more. The data were taken from a study of human T cells and chemical hapten exposure. About the study: The use of 2% DPC on 2 cm by 2 cm of upper inner arm skin constituted sensitization.

V shed 6 bases, J shed 0 bases, and the junction held 9 bases outside the gene matches. The CDR3 is 17 residues long. In the study's own analysis: The number of TCRs in each sample had a median of roughly 100,000 and spanned about 23,224 to 700,000. TCRdb processed the RACE reads anew with MiXCR; each CDR3 protein has one entry. TCRdb, rather than the study authors, made the V and J calls. The sample carries 90,000 to 110,000 distinct CDR3 sequences, roughly a tenth recorded once. The time point: patch test 2, 6 weeks after DPC sensitization. The treatment is: therapeutic diphenylcyclopropenone sensitization with weekly scalp DPC. Each patch test followed a blood draw. The total RNA was obtained from whole blood that was not fractionated.

The starting material was whole blood, obtained in connection with sensitization to the hapten diphenylcyclopropenone (DPC). The chain joins TRBV12-3 or TRBV12-4 to TRBJ2-3; 10 nucleotides align to TRBD2. The receptor was derived from a woman in her thirties or forties with alopecia areata. Some clones in this sample may be carry-over from other donors' samples. CDR3: CASSDGSGGSSTDTQYF. The CDR3, as DNA: TGTGCCAGCAGCGACGGTAGCGGGGGGTCGAGCACAGATACGCAGTATTTT.